The 2 T cell receptor beta chains given below trace back to one sample, sequenced in a study of PD-1 blockade in classical Hodgkin lymphoma. Time point in this sample: newly diagnosed, previously untreated cHL patient sample. TCRdb's copy holds only in-frame clones and misses some; the assay was immunoSEQ multiplex PCR. The data contain about 22,000 clones, less than 95% of them seen just once; the ten biggest clones take up approximately 5%. The material sequenced was peripheral blood mononuclear cells (PBMCs). These receptor sequences come from a human donor with classical Hodgkin lymphoma.

The chain links TRBV2 to TRBJ1-3; 8 bases are a match to TRBD1. From germline, CDR1 is SNHLY and CDR2 FYNNEI. The V segment lost 3 bases and the J segment 3 bases; nucleotides outside the gene matches: 10. The CDR3 runs to 17 residues. The CDR3: CASSDLDRALRGNTIYF. The CDR3 DNA follows: TGTGCCAGCAGTGATTTGGACAGGGCGCTCCGTGGAAACACCATATATTTT.

The chain has TRBV7-9 and TRBJ1-3; TRBD1 agrees at 8 bases. The CDR3 sequence is 19 residues long. Unmatched junction bases numbered 14, after V lost 4 bases and J lost 0 bases. CDR1 and CDR2 (germline): SEHNR, FQNEAQ (reference sequence). This chain's CDR3 is CASSSIRGQDSSSGNTIYF. For the CDR3, the DNA is TGTGCCAGCAGCTCTATAAGGGGACAGGACTCCAGCTCTGGAAACACCATATATTTT.